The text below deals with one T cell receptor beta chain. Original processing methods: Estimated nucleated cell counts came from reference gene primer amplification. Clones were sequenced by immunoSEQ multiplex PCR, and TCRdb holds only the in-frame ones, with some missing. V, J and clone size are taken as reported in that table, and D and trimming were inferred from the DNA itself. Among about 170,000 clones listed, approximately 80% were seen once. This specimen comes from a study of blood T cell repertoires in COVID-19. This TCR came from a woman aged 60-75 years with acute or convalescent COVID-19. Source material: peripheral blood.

CDR3: CASSEAFWGSGAGGNEQFF. In nucleotides, the CDR3 is TGTGCCAGCAGTGAAGCGTTTTGGGGGAGCGGGGCCGGGGGCAATGAGCAGTTCTTC. This chain joins TRBV6-1 and TRBJ2-1; 7 bases map to TRBD2. The germline gives CDR1 MNHNS, CDR2 SASEGT. The CDR3 has 19 amino acids. Trimming removed 0 bases from V and 6 bases from J; junction bases left unmatched: 17.